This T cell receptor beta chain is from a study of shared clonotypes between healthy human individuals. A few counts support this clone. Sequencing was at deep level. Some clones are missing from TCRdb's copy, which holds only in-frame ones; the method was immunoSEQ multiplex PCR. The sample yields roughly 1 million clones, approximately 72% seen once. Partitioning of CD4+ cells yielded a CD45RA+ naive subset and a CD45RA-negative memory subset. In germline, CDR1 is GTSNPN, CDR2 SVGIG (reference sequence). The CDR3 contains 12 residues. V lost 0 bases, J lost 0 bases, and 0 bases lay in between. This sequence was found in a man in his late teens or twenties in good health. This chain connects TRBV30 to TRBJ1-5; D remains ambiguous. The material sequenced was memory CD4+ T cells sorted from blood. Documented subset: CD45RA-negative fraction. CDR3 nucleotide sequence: TGTGCCTGGAGTGTTAGCAATCAGCCCCAGCATTTT. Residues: CAWSVSNQPQHF. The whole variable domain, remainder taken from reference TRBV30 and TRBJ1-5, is SQTIHQWPATLVQPVGSPLSLECTVEGTSNPNLYWYRQAAGRGLQLLFYSVGIGQISSEVPQNLSASRPQDRQFILSSKKLLLSDSGFYLCAWSVSNQPQHFGDGTRLSIL.